The clone carrying this T cell receptor (beta chain) occurred a few times. These data come from a study of beta chain features in type 1 diabetes. The wider study: Cell yields, gender and age were similar in healthy donors and patients. Taken together, all samples contributed some 100 million examined sorted cells.

The CDR3 extends over 15 amino acids. The germline V gene encodes CDR1 SQVTM and CDR2 ANQGSEA. The V and J ends lost 3 bases and 0 bases respectively, with 12 bases between them. Sorting based on CD45RO/CCR7/CD25/CD127/CD95/CD27 separated CD4+ naive, central memory, regulatory and stem cell-like memory cells. Each of the sorted populations had a purity greater than 98%. Since all of the isolated RNA was reverse transcribed, expressed TCRB transcripts were what got sequenced. The protocol was immunoSEQ multiplex PCR, while the TCRdb copy is restricted to in-frame clones and leaves out a portion. The sample carries roughly 140,000 clones, roughly 11% recorded once.

This sequence joins TRBV29-1 and TRBJ1-3, with a weak D call TRBD1 (6 bases). Material: central memory CD4+ T cells from blood. The receptor was derived from a man aged 18 to 29 in good health. CDR3 DNA sequence: TGCAGCGTTGATGGGACATCAAGCTCTGGAAACACCATATATTTT. Amino acid sequence: CSVDGTSSSGNTIYF. Combining the CDR3 with reference TRBV29-1 and TRBJ1-3 gives the whole variable domain SAVISQKPSRDICQRGTSLTIQCQVDSQVTMMFWYRQQPGQSLTLIATANQGSEATYESGFVIDKFPISRPNLTFSTLTVSNMSPEDSSIYLCSVDGTSSSGNTIYFGEGSWLTVV.